This T cell receptor (beta chain) is from a study of cytomegalovirus exposure and HLA in healthy donors. Researchers ran the PCR with 60 Vbeta and 13 Jbeta primers. In the original analysis: Later reanalysis found about 78 million unique TCR beta chains, 10 million to 12 million of them shared. Sequencing used immunoSEQ multiplex PCR; TCRdb keeps in-frame clones, though not all of them. V, J and clone size derive from that table, while D and trimming were established from the DNA sequence. The sample holds under 200,000 clones, roughly 88% seen once. The clonotype was recovered from a man aged 18 to 30 in good health and CMV-seropositive. Sequenced material: PBMCs.

CDR3 region: CAIRTRGETQYF. The CDR3 DNA sequence: TGTGCCATCAGAACCAGGGGAGAGACCCAGTACTTC. V usage is TRBV10-3 and J usage is TRBJ2-5; maybe TRBD1 (6 bases). The germline gives CDR1 ENHRY, CDR2 SYGVKD. V was shortened by 6 bases and J by 4 bases, with 9 bases between the two germline ends. The CDR3 is 12 residues long.